These 24 T cell receptor beta chains originate from one sample sequenced in a study of shared clonotypes between healthy human individuals (dated by TCRdb to the early 2020s). Libraries were built with the immunoSEQ multiplex PCR assay. TCRdb took over this immuneACCESS table, retaining in-frame rearrangements with V and J assigned. Such tables are incomplete; in checked studies, under half of the missing clones stem from an unresolved V gene, and the remainder is unexplained. This sample comprises approximately 2.3 million clones, 90% to 95% of them detected only once. In total, the top ten clones hold approximately 0.4% of the sample. The sequencing input was naive CD4+ T cells from PBMCs. This specimen's cell subset or site label, per the study, means: CD45RA+ positively selected. The receptors derive from a man younger than 30 in good health. Some clones in this sample may be carry-over from other donors' samples.

This clone was observed once. The rearrangement joins TRBV7-2 to TRBJ2-5, with TRBD2 matching over 9 bases. Per the germline V gene, CDR1 is SGHTA and CDR2 is FQGNSA. The CDR3 loop spans 16 amino acids. V shed 5 bases and J 5 bases; nucleotides not matched to a gene: 12. Here the CDR3 DNA reads TGTGCCAGCAGCCGACGTGTTAGCGGGAGTTCGGAGACCCAGTACTTC. Residues: CASSRRVSGSSETQYF.

This clone was seen a single time. The rearrangement joins TRBV15 to TRBJ2-3; 9 bases line up with TRBD1. Germline CDR1 and CDR2: LNHNV and YYDKDF (reference sequence). The ends lost 4 bases at V and 4 bases at J; junction bases unmatched: 9. CDR3 length: 16 amino acids. The CDR3 reads CATSIWGTGTPDTQYF. The CDR3, as DNA: TGTGCCACCAGCATCTGGGGGACAGGGACCCCAGATACGCAGTATTTT.

This clone was seen only a few times. V usage is TRBV7-2 and J usage is TRBJ2-7, with TRBD2 identical over 8 bases. The CDR3 has 14 residues. Per the germline V gene, CDR1 is SGHTA and CDR2 is FQGNSA. V trimming: 5 bases; J trimming: 5 bases; junction bases outside the gene matches: 8. The CDR3 nucleotides read TGTGCCAGCAGCACCTGGACTAGCAGCCACGAGCAGTACTTC. Protein sequence: CASSTWTSSHEQYF.

This clone was detected only once. V is TRBV27 and J is TRBJ2-6; possibly TRBD1 or TRBD2 for D (6 bases each). Trimming took 6 bases from V and 0 from J, leaving 9 bases between them. Germline loops: CDR1 MNHEY, CDR2 SMNVEV (reference sequence). CDR3 size: 15 residues. CDR3 region: CASSRGRSGANVLTF. CDR3 sequence (DNA): TGTGCCAGCAGCCGGGGGCGCTCTGGGGCCAACGTCCTGACTTTC.

The chain carries TRBV2 and TRBJ2-5, with D unclear. The germline CDR1 and CDR2 sequences are SNHLY and FYNNEI. V dropped 3 bases and J dropped 4 bases, with 6 bases sitting between them. This CDR3 contains 12 residues. The DNA for the CDR3 is TGTGCCAGCAGTGACAGCTTAGAGACCCAGTACTTC. Translating it yields CASSDSLETQYF.

The count of this clone is one. This rearrangement joins TRBV19 to TRBJ1-4, with D uncertain. CDR1 and CDR2 (germline): LNHDA, SQIVND (reference sequence). CDR3 length: 14 amino acids. V was clipped by 6 bases and J by 0 bases, with 8 bases between them. CDR3 DNA: TGTGCCAGTAGGGATCCCTCAACTAATGAAAAACTGTTTTTT. Translated, it gives CASRDPSTNEKLFF.

This rearrangement joins TRBV15 to TRBJ2-1, with unresolved D. The V and J ends lost 5 bases and 0 bases respectively, with 26 bases between them. The CDR3 has 20 amino acids. Germline lookup yields CDR1 LNHNV and CDR2 YYDKDF (reference sequence). CDR3 nucleotides: TGTGCCACCAGCCCAAAAAGGGCCAGGCGGACCCCCCGCTCCTACAATGAGCAGTTCTTC. It yields the protein CATSPKRARRTPRSYNEQFF.

This clone was seen just once. The CDR3 nucleotides read TGTGCCAGTAGTGTCACAGGGGGCGGAAAAAACATTCAGTACTTC. This gives the protein CASSVTGGGKNIQYF. V is TRBV19 and J is TRBJ2-4, with 9 bases lining up with TRBD1. V was pared by 5 bases and J by 4 bases, with 6 bases of the junction left unmatched. The germline CDR1 and CDR2 sequences are LNHDA and SQIVND (reference sequence). The CDR3 sequence is 15 residues long. Based on the CDR3 plus reference TRBV19 and TRBJ2-4, the full variable domain is DGGITQSPKYLFRKEGQNVTLSCEQNLNHDAMYWYRQDPGQGLRLIYYSQIVNDFQKGDIAEGYSVSREKKESFPLTVTSAQKNPTAFYLCASSVTGGGKNIQYFGAGTRLSVL.

The V call is TRBV7-2, the J call TRBJ2-7; TRBD2 is a possible D gene (5 bases). The germline gives CDR1 SGHTA, CDR2 FQGNSA. The length of the CDR3 is 16 residues. Trimming shortened V by 0 bases and J by 5 bases, and 17 bases separated the two germline ends. The CDR3 here is CASSLALPPGSDEQYF. The CDR3, as DNA: TGTGCCAGCAGCTTAGCCCTACCCCCGGGGAGCGACGAGCAGTACTTC.

The chain joins TRBV2 to TRBJ2-5, with 7 bases identical to TRBD1. CDR3 size: 14 residues. V gave up 5 bases and J gave up 0 bases; unmatched junction bases: 3. Germline V gene sequence: CDR1 SNHLY, CDR2 FYNNEI. The CDR3 DNA reads as TGTGCCAGCAGTAGGGACAGCCACCAAGAGACCCAGTACTTC. It specifies CASSRDSHQETQYF.

A note on this clone: The same CDR3 can be traced to other DNA sequences in this sample. This chain uses TRBV11-2 with TRBJ1-3; D is perhaps TRBD1 (6 bases). CDR3 length: 15 residues. With 2 bases removed from V and 0 bases from J, the gap between germline ends came to 8 bases. Per the germline V gene, CDR1 is SGHAT and CDR2 is FQNNGV. CDR3 sequence reads: CASSLQGSSGNTIYF. CDR3 coding DNA: TGTGCCAGCAGCTTACAGGGGAGCTCTGGAAACACCATATATTTT.

The chain couples TRBV28 to TRBJ2-7, with 8 bases fitting TRBD2. The germline V gene has CDR1 MDHEN and CDR2 SYDVKM. CDR3 size: 15 residues. The V segment lost 6 bases and the J segment 2 bases; nucleotides outside the gene matches: 9. CDR3 sequence reads: CASRWGTSITYEQYF. CDR3 nucleotide sequence: TGTGCCAGCAGATGGGGGACTAGTATTACCTACGAGCAGTACTTC.

This clone came up a few times. The CDR3 DNA sequence: TGTGCCAGCTCCCCGTTGGAGGGAAAACTGTTTTTT. Translating gives CASSPLEGKLFF. This sequence joins TRBV18 and TRBJ1-4; D remains ambiguous. CDR3 length: 12 residues. Deletions cut 6 bases from V and 10 bases from J, with 12 bases between. Germline V lookup: CDR1 KGHSH, CDR2 LQKENI.

This chain joins TRBV2 and TRBJ1-2; 9 bases agree with TRBD1. The CDR3 sequence is 14 residues long. Trimming cost V 9 bases and J 6 bases; bases outside gene matches: 11. CDR1 and CDR2 from the germline V gene are SNHLY and FYNNEI. CDR3 nucleotide sequence: TGTGCCAGGAAGGGGACAGGGCATATTGATGGCTACACCTTC. Protein product: CARKGTGHIDGYTF.

CDR3 amino acids: CASSGLAGSVNEQFF. The CDR3 region has the DNA TGTGCCAGCAGTGGGCTAGCGGGATCCGTCAATGAGCAGTTCTTC. The chain joins TRBV6-1 to TRBJ2-1; TRBD2 matches at 9 bases. There are 15 residues in the CDR3. Trimming took 4 bases from V and 6 from J; bases not matched to a gene: 7. Per the germline V gene, CDR1 is MNHNS and CDR2 is SASEGT.

This clone has just one count. The rearrangement links TRBV11-2 to TRBJ2-2; 10 bases map to TRBD1. The CDR3 spans 18 residues. V dropped 5 bases and J dropped 5; count of bases not matched to a gene: 14. Germline loops: CDR1 SGHAT, CDR2 FQNNGV. In nucleotides, the CDR3 is TGTGCCAGCAGCGTCAACCCCCATCCGGGACAGGGGACCGGGGAGCTGTTTTTT. Protein: CASSVNPHPGQGTGELFF.

This chain uses TRBV6-4 with TRBJ2-7, with 9 positions matching TRBD1. Germline loops: CDR1 MRHNA, CDR2 SNTAGT. Unmatched junction bases numbered 5, after V lost 5 bases and J lost 6 bases. This CDR3 spans 13 amino acids. In DNA, the CDR3 is TGTGCCAGCAGTCCGGACAGGGGAGGCGAGCAGTACTTC. Its translation: CASSPDRGGEQYF.

This chain links TRBV5-1 with TRBJ2-2; D is perhaps TRBD1 (5 bases). The ends were cut back, 5 bases at V and 4 bases at J, with 15 bases in the middle. Germline-derived CDR1 and CDR2 are SGHRS and YFSETQ. CDR3 length: 15 residues. The CDR3 nucleotides are TGCGCCAGCAGTAGGGGCAGCGCCCTCACCGGGGAGCTGTTTTTT. Translated: CASSRGSALTGELFF.

This chain joins TRBV5-1 and TRBJ1-1; D ambiguous. This CDR3 region has 13 residues. Germline CDR1 SGHRS, CDR2 YFSETQ. V was pared by 6 bases and J by 4 bases, with 13 bases between. DNA of the CDR3: TGCGCCAGCAAAAACCTTGGAGGCACTGAAGCTTTCTTT. Its translation is CASKNLGGTEAFF.

For the CDR3, the DNA is TGTGCCAGCAGCTTTTCCTCTTTCCGGCATGAAAAACTGTTTTTT. Translated, it gives CASSFSSFRHEKLFF. The chain uses TRBV7-2 and TRBJ1-4; D is ambiguous. The CDR3 sequence is 15 residues long. Trimming stripped 3 bases from V and 6 bases from J, with 14 bases between. Germline assignment: CDR1 SGHTA and CDR2 FQGNSA. Full variable domain (remainder filled in from reference TRBV7-2 and TRBJ1-4): GAGVSQSPSNKVTEKGKDVELRCDPISGHTALYWYRQSLGQGLEFLIYFQGNSAPDKSGLPSDRFSAERTGGSVSTLTIQRTQQEDSAVYLCASSFSSFRHEKLFFGSGTQLSVL.

This chain joins TRBV7-3 and TRBJ2-1; TRBD2 might be the D (6 bases). This CDR3 has 15 amino acids. In germline, CDR1 is SGHTA, CDR2 FQGTGA. The ends were cut back, 5 bases at V and 8 bases at J, with 19 bases in the middle. The CDR3 protein is CASSPSALKPHEQFF. Written as DNA, the CDR3 is TGTGCCAGCAGCCCTAGCGCCCTCAAGCCACATGAGCAGTTCTTC.

This clone occurred once. The sample holds other DNA sequences that translate to the same CDR3. This chain joins TRBV18 and TRBJ2-6; 7 nucleotides align to TRBD1. CDR1 KGHSH and CDR2 LQKENI come from the germline V gene. The CDR3 length is 15 residues. Trimming took 3 bases from V and 2 from J; bases not matched to a gene: 1. CDR3 sequence (DNA): TGTGCCAGCTCACCCACAGGGGCTGGGGCCAACGTCCTGACTTTC. Translation: CASSPTGAGANVLTF.

The CDR3 here is CASSTLSPTGASFF. The CDR3 coding sequence is TGTGCCAGCAGCACCCTTTCTCCAACAGGGGCTTCTTTCTTT. The chain couples TRBV2 to TRBJ1-1, with 7 bases identical to TRBD1. Trimming removed 6 bases from V and 12 bases from J; junction bases left unmatched: 16. The CDR3 runs to 14 residues. Germline V gene lookup returns CDR1 SNHLY and CDR2 FYNNEI.

The rearrangement joins TRBV28 to TRBJ2-5; D gene uncertain. The length of the CDR3 is 12 residues. The germline V gene has CDR1 MDHEN and CDR2 SYDVKM. V lost 9 bases and J lost 2, with 10 bases in between. CDR3 nucleotide sequence: TGTGCCAGTAGGACGTCTCAAGAGACCCAGTACTTC. Its protein product is CASRTSQETQYF.